This entry describes one T cell receptor beta chain. Time point meaning: newly diagnosed, previously untreated cHL patient sample. Magnetic negative selection was used to purify CD4+ T cells from thawed PBMCs. The sample is drawn from a study of PD-1 blockade in classical Hodgkin lymphoma. The germline V gene has CDR1 SGHNT and CDR2 YYREEE (reference sequence). V trimming: 4 bases; J trimming: 4 bases; junction bases outside the gene matches: 3. The CDR3 is made up of 15 amino acids. Using immunoSEQ multiplex PCR, the repertoire was profiled, and TCRdb retains in-frame clones only, with some absent. This repertoire shows 29,000 or so clones, roughly 90% found once; its top ten account for 0.35%.

The clonotype comes from a human donor with classical Hodgkin lymphoma. V is TRBV5-4 and J is TRBJ2-3, with 13 bases lining up with TRBD2. The sequencing input was CD4+ T cells from blood. CDR3 region: CASSSGLAGADTQYF. CDR3 nucleotides: TGTGCCAGCAGCAGCGGACTAGCGGGGGCAGATACGCAGTATTTT.